These 15 T cell receptor beta chains share one sample of origin, sequenced in a study of T-cell reconstitution after alpha-beta-depleted transplantation in children. Unique molecular identifiers were used in preparing the TCRbeta library. Each CDR3 protein is one row after TCRdb ran MiXCR on the PCR reads. The table includes 200,000 to 250,000 distinct CDR3 sequences, approximately 11% detected once. The sample consisted of PBMCs, taken before TCRalphabeta/CD19-depleted stem cell transplant. These receptors came from a child under two years old with acute myeloid leukemia, due to receive a stem cell transplant.

In its sample, this clonotype was seen many times. V gene TRBV19 combines with J gene TRBJ2-5; possible D gene TRBD2, 5 bases. The length of the CDR3 is 15 residues. The V gene's germline CDR1 is LNHDA and CDR2 SQIVND (reference sequence). The germline V and J ends were trimmed by 3 bases and 4 bases, with 15 bases remaining between them. The CDR3 nucleotides are TGTGCCAGTAGTATCCTCCGGGAAGGTCGAGAGACCCAGTACTTC. It is translated as CASSILREGRETQYF.

This clonotype was counted many times. The chain uses TRBV5-1 and TRBJ1-1, with D tentatively TRBD1 (6 bases). This CDR3 comprises 16 residues. Trimming shortened V by 4 bases and J by 3 bases, and 19 bases separated the two germline ends. Germline V gene lookup returns CDR1 SGHRS and CDR2 YFSETQ. The chain's CDR3 is CASSLPPRGMDTEAFF. CDR3 DNA sequence: TGCGCCAGCAGCCTCCCCCCAAGGGGGATGGACACTGAAGCTTTCTTT. Looking up the rest from reference TRBV5-1 and TRBJ1-1 gives the full variable domain: KAGVTQTPRYLIKTRGQQVTLSCSPISGHRSVSWYQQTPGQGLQFLFEYFSETQRNKGNFPGRFSGRQFSNSRSEMNVSTLELGDSALYLCASSLPPRGMDTEAFFGQGTRLTVV.

This clonotype came up many times. The V call is TRBV29-1, the J call TRBJ1-2; D is undetermined. Germline CDR1 and CDR2: SQVTM and ANQGSEA. The CDR3 consists of 12 residues. Trimming removed 7 bases from V and 4 bases from J, with 13 bases in between. CDR3 in amino acids: CSGDGVPYGYTF. In DNA form, the CDR3 reads TGCAGCGGAGACGGGGTGCCCTATGGCTACACCTTC. The full variable domain, in which reference TRBV29-1 and TRBJ1-2 provide the parts outside the CDR3, is SAVISQKPSRDICQRGTSLTIQCQVDSQVTMMFWYRQQPGQSLTLIATANQGSEATYESGFVIDKFPISRPNLTFSTLTVSNMSPEDSSIYLCSGDGVPYGYTFGSGTRLTVV.

On this clonotype: This may be a read error: a much more frequent sequence differs by one nucleotide. V usage is TRBV29-1 and J usage is TRBJ1-1; no reliable D call. CDR1 is SQVTM and CDR2 is ANQGSEA in the germline V gene. The CDR3 is 13 amino acids. CDR3 nucleotide sequence: TGCAGCGTTGAAGAGTACCGGAACGCTGAAGCTTTCTTT. This sequence encodes CSVEEYRNAEAFF.

This clonotype was counted many times. The V gene is TRBV7-2, the J gene TRBJ2-4, with 7 bases that match TRBD2. V lost 2 bases and J lost 4; bases outside the gene matches: 5. CDR3 size: 15 residues. Per germline, CDR1 SGHTA and CDR2 FQGNSA. The CDR3 loop is CASSLSSGQKNIQYF. The CDR3, as DNA: TGTGCCAGCAGCTTAAGTAGCGGGCAAAAAAACATTCAGTACTTC.

This clonotype was seen ten or more times. The rearrangement joins TRBV28 to TRBJ1-3; weak D call: TRBD1 (5 bases). Trimming left V 5 bases short and J 2 bases short, with 10 bases between. The CDR3 runs 14 residues. From germline, CDR1 is MDHEN and CDR2 SYDVKM. The CDR3 DNA sequence: TGTGCCAGCAGTACGAGGGGTGCTGGAAACACCATATATTTT. Protein: CASSTRGAGNTIYF. The complete variable domain, with remaining parts taken from reference TRBV28 and TRBJ1-3, reads DVKVTQSSRYLVKRTGEKVFLECVQDMDHENMFWYRQDPGLGLRLIYFSYDVKMKEKGDIPEGYSVSREKKERFSLILESASTNQTSMYLCASSTRGAGNTIYFGEGSWLTVV.

This clonotype was counted many times. The chain employs TRBV12-3 or TRBV12-4 and TRBJ1-2; D gene uncertain. This CDR3 contains 12 residues. V lost 3 bases and J 4 bases, leaving 6 bases between the germline ends. CDR3 nucleotides: TGTGCCAGCAGTTTCAGGTCCTATGGCTACACCTTC. This gives the protein CASSFRSYGYTF.

This clonotype was recorded only once. Its ends do not fully match the called genes, so a read error is possible. The chain carries TRBV3-1 and TRBJ2-1, with 8 bases identical to TRBD2. The length of the CDR3 is 18 residues. In germline, CDR1 is LGHDT, CDR2 YNNKEL (reference sequence). Here the CDR3 reads CASSQVPSGTAGGNEPFF. CDR3 coding DNA: TGTGCCAGCAGCCAAGTTCCCTCGGGTACGGCGGGGGGCAATGAGCCGTTCTTC.

In this sample, this clonotype turned up many times. The V and J genes are TRBV20-1 and TRBJ1-4; 8 bases are a match to TRBD1. CDR1 is DFQATT, CDR2 SNEGSKA, per germline (reference sequence). The CDR3 totals 14 residues. Germline trimming cut 0 bases from V and 8 bases from J; bases unmatched to any gene: 5. CDR3: CSARDGQGGEKLFF. As DNA, the CDR3 is TGCAGTGCTAGAGATGGACAGGGTGGAGAAAAACTGTTTTTT.

At least ten counts were recorded for this clonotype. The junction and the germline gene differ at one end; a read error may be behind it. The chain couples TRBV7-6 to TRBJ2-1; 12 bases align to TRBD2. The CDR3 is made up of 15 amino acids. Germline CDR1 is SGHVS and CDR2 is FNYEAQ. CDR3 loop: CASTLGLAGSNEQFF. The DNA of the CDR3 is TGTGCCAGCACCTTAGGACTAGCGGGGAGTAATGAGCAGTTCTTC.

By sample share, this clonotype is medium-sized (0.01 to 0.1%). This chain uses TRBV5-1 with TRBJ2-7; 7 nucleotides match TRBD1. This CDR3 region has 13 residues. Germline V CDR1 and CDR2: SGHRS, YFSETQ. The V and J ends lost 4 bases and 5 bases, in that order; junction bases with no gene match: 6. The CDR3 region is CASSEDRVDEQYF. Here the CDR3 DNA reads TGCGCCAGCAGCGAAGACAGGGTCGACGAGCAGTACTTC. Using reference TRBV5-1 and TRBJ2-7 for the parts outside the CDR3, the full variable domain is KAGVTQTPRYLIKTRGQQVTLSCSPISGHRSVSWYQQTPGQGLQFLFEYFSETQRNKGNFPGRFSGRQFSNSRSEMNVSTLELGDSALYLCASSEDRVDEQYFGPGTRLTVT.

The chain combines TRBV12-3 or TRBV12-4 with TRBJ2-1; D remains ambiguous. Trimming took off 6 bases at V and 6 bases at J, with 12 bases between the two ends. The CDR3 loop spans 13 amino acids. Written as DNA, the CDR3 is TGTGCCAGCAGCCTTGGGCCTCCCAATGAGCAGTTCTTC. Translated, it gives CASSLGPPNEQFF.

The table lists this clonotype with many counts. V gene TRBV5-1 combines with J gene TRBJ1-1, with TRBD1 identical over 9 bases. J gave up 6 bases and V 3 bases, and 15 bases lay outside the gene matches. The CDR3 runs to 17 residues. Germline V gene data show CDR1 as SGHRS and CDR2 as YFSETQ. The CDR3 reads CASSSVPGQGTPAEAFF. The CDR3, as DNA: TGCGCCAGCAGCTCAGTCCCGGGACAGGGAACCCCGGCTGAAGCTTTCTTT.

This clonotype was recorded a few times. This chain connects TRBV7-8 to TRBJ2-1; TRBD2 matches 9 bases. The CDR3 runs 15 residues. The V segment lost 5 bases and the J segment 4 bases; nucleotides outside the gene matches: 6. Germline V gene data show CDR1 as SGHVS and CDR2 as FQNEAQ. CDR3 in amino acids: CASSPGTSMYNEQFF. In nucleotides, the CDR3 is TGTGCCAGCAGCCCCGGGACTAGCATGTACAATGAGCAGTTCTTC.

In nucleotides, the CDR3 is TGCGCCAGCAGCTTGGCCTTCAGTGACTACGAGCAGTACTTC. This encodes CASSLAFSDYEQYF. J is TRBJ2-7 and V is TRBV5-1, with unresolved D. Germline V gene lookup returns CDR1 SGHRS and CDR2 YFSETQ. With 0 bases removed from V and 3 bases from J, the gap between germline ends came to 10 bases. CDR3 size: 14 residues.